This is a list of T cell receptor beta chains from one sample in a study of cytomegalovirus exposure and HLA in healthy donors. Measured with immunoSEQ multiplex PCR; TCRdb has only the in-frame clones, and not every one. The sample lists 150,000 to 160,000 clones, about four fifths occurring once. Sequenced: PBMCs. The origin of the receptors is a young man in good health and CMV-seropositive. Both conserved end residues are part of each CDR3. Each record gives: V gene, D gene, J gene, clone size, CDR3 protein, CDR3 DNA. The D gene is left open where the match is weak. Expanded clones are given a class, and other clones once, few, many or no size at all.

>TRBV18|TRBD2|TRBJ2-1|NA
CASSPGTSGRVDEQFF
TGTGCCAGCTCACCAGGGACTAGCGGGCGGGTAGATGAGCAGTTCTTC
>TRBV5-1|TRBD2|TRBJ2-7|few
CASSPEGLAQYEQYF
TGCGCCAGCAGTCCCGAAGGACTAGCGCAGTACGAGCAGTACTTC
>TRBV7-9|NA|TRBJ2-5|NA
CASSLAEHHSRETQYF
TGTGCCAGCAGCTTAGCGGAACACCACAGCAGGGAGACCCAGTACTTC
>TRBV4-1|TRBD1|TRBJ1-1|NA
CASSQGSGGRGAFF
TGCGCCAGCAGCCAAGGGTCAGGGGGCCGCGGAGCTTTCTTT
>TRBV19|TRBD1|TRBJ1-5|NA
CASSISKTGRLHF
TGTGCCAGTAGTATATCGAAGACAGGGAGGTTGCATTTT
>TRBV5-8|TRBD1|TRBJ2-7|NA
CASTGTGVGYYEQYF
TGTGCCAGCACCGGGACAGGGGTGGGGTACTACGAGCAGTACTTC
>TRBV2|NA|TRBJ1-2|NA
CASSDSRVGGYTF
TGTGCCAGCAGTGACTCCAGGGTGGGAGGCTACACCTTC
>TRBV5-4|TRBD1|TRBJ1-2|few
CASSKQGAYGYTF
TGTGCCAGCAGCAAACAGGGGGCCTATGGCTACACCTTC
>TRBV11-2|NA|TRBJ2-2|NA
CASSLKGAGELFF
TGTGCCAGCAGCTTAAAGGGGGCCGGGGAGCTGTTTTTT
>TRBV11-3|NA|TRBJ2-2|NA
CASSPPGYTGELFF
TGTGCCAGCAGCCCGCCGGGATACACCGGGGAGCTGTTTTTT
>TRBV5-8|NA|TRBJ2-7|NA
CASSLSIYEQYF
TGTGCCAGCAGCTTGTCCATCTACGAGCAGTACTTC
>TRBV27|TRBD1|TRBJ2-2|NA
CASSLTPGTANTGELFF
TGTGCCAGCAGTCTTACACCCGGGACAGCGAACACCGGGGAGCTGTTTTTT
>TRBV7-9|TRBD2|TRBJ2-1|NA
CASRGSGGNNEQFF
TGTGCCAGCCGGGGTTCGGGAGGAAACAATGAGCAGTTCTTC
>TRBV7-3|TRBD2|TRBJ2-3|NA
CASRPRPGLAGGSTQYF
TGTGCCAGCAGACCCCGACCGGGACTAGCGGGGGGGAGTACGCAGTATTTT
>TRBV15|TRBD1|TRBJ2-7|NA
CATSRDPIQGIYEQYF
TGTGCCACCAGCAGAGACCCTATACAGGGGATCTACGAGCAGTACTTC
>TRBV11-2|TRBD2|TRBJ2-7|NA
CASSFTGLAGVHYEQYF
TGTGCCAGCAGCTTCACGGGACTAGCGGGAGTGCACTACGAGCAGTACTTC
>TRBV18|NA|TRBJ2-5|NA
CASSPDKTQETQYF
TGTGCCAGCTCACCGGACAAGACCCAAGAGACCCAGTACTTC
>TRBV5-1|TRBD1|TRBJ1-1|few
CASSQLQGRNTEAFF
TGCGCCAGCAGCCAACTACAGGGGCGGAACACTGAAGCTTTCTTT
>TRBV15|NA|TRBJ2-1|NA
CATSRERGGTAYNEQFF
TGTGCCACCAGCAGAGAGCGAGGGGGAACAGCCTACAATGAGCAGTTCTTC
>TRBV5-1|TRBD1|TRBJ1-2|NA
CASSLERGRVGYGYTF
TGCGCCAGCAGCTTGGAGAGGGGGCGGGTAGGCTATGGCTACACCTTC
>TRBV7-2|NA|TRBJ1-2|NA
CASSLGRGGYTF
TGTGCCAGCAGCTTAGGGCGAGGAGGCTACACCTTC
>TRBV6-1|TRBD2|TRBJ2-7|NA
CASKNSGGYEQYF
TGTGCCAGCAAAAACTCGGGGGGATACGAGCAGTACTTC
>TRBV7-9|NA|TRBJ1-1|NA
CASSLAGGLTEAFF
TGTGCCAGCAGCTTAGCAGGCGGCCTCACTGAAGCTTTCTTT
>TRBV27|NA|TRBJ1-5|NA
CASSPDGSNQPQHF
TGTGCCAGCAGTCCCGACGGGAGCAATCAGCCCCAGCATTTT
>TRBV13|NA|TRBJ2-3|NA
CASSRGEEGDTQYF
TGTGCCAGCAGCCGTGGGGAGGAAGGGGATACGCAGTATTTT
>TRBV7-8|TRBD2|TRBJ2-3|once
CASSLFGTSGTDTQYF
TGTGCCAGCAGCTTATTCGGGACTAGCGGCACAGATACGCAGTATTTT
>TRBV21-1|NA|TRBJ2-1|NA
CASSKDRREWIRNEQFF
TGTGCCAGCAGCAAGGATCGTCGGGAGTGGATTAGGAATGAGCAGTTCTTC
>TRBV19|NA|TRBJ2-3|NA
CASSMSRAASTDTQYF
TGTGCCAGTAGTATGTCGCGGGCCGCTAGCACAGATACGCAGTATTTT
>TRBV7-8|NA|TRBJ2-5|NA
CASTPEFRGTETQYF
TGTGCCAGCACCCCGGAATTTAGGGGCACGGAGACCCAGTACTTC
>TRBV27|NA|TRBJ2-7|NA
CASSLAQGSYEQYF
TGTGCCAGCAGTTTGGCACAGGGATCCTACGAGCAGTACTTC
>TRBV7-3|TRBD1|TRBJ1-5|NA
CASSPSQGAGQPQHF
TGTGCCAGCAGCCCAAGCCAGGGGGCAGGTCAGCCCCAGCATTTT
>TRBV4-1|NA|TRBJ2-5|NA
CASSQGSSPAETQYF
TGCGCCAGCAGCCAAGGGAGCTCCCCAGCTGAGACCCAGTACTTC
>TRBV4-1|NA|TRBJ2-5|NA
CASSQEVEERSQYF
TGCGCCAGCAGCCAAGAAGTGGAGGAGCGAAGCCAGTACTTC
>TRBV5-8|TRBD2|TRBJ2-7|NA
CASSSTGTSEYEQYF
TGTGCCAGCAGCTCTACCGGGACTAGCGAGTACGAGCAGTACTTC
>TRBV29-1|NA|TRBJ1-2|NA
CSVGDRQNGYTF
TGCAGCGTTGGAGACAGGCAGAATGGCTACACCTTC
>TRBV15|TRBD2|TRBJ2-1|NA
CATSGLAGWNNEQFF
TGTGCCACCAGCGGATTAGCGGGATGGAACAATGAGCAGTTCTTC
>TRBV27|NA|TRBJ1-1|NA
CASSLAGVLNTEAFF
TGTGCCAGCAGTTTAGCGGGGGTGTTGAACACTGAAGCTTTCTTT
>TRBV25-1|NA|TRBJ1-2|NA
CASRDSSFNYGYTF
TGTGCCAGCAGAGACTCCAGTTTCAACTATGGCTACACCTTC
>TRBV4-3|NA|TRBJ2-7|once
CASSQGRTGSSSYEQYF
TGCGCCAGCAGCCAAGGCCGAACAGGGTCAAGCTCCTACGAGCAGTACTTC
>TRBV5-6|NA|TRBJ2-5|NA
CASSFTGWYQETQYF
TGTGCCAGCAGCTTTACCGGTTGGTACCAAGAGACCCAGTACTTC
>TRBV10-3|NA|TRBJ1-5|NA
CAISDSGQPQHF
TGTGCCATCAGTGACTCAGGTCAGCCCCAGCATTTT
>TRBV27|NA|TRBJ2-1|NA
CASSLLTSTSSYNEQFF
TGTGCCAGCAGTTTATTAACTAGCACCAGCTCCTACAATGAGCAGTTCTTC
>TRBV25-1|TRBD2|TRBJ2-7|NA
CASSSNGGYVYEQYF
TGTGCCAGCAGCTCTAACGGGGGGTACGTCTACGAGCAGTACTTC
>TRBV19|TRBD2|TRBJ2-3|few
CASSGIAGGITDTQYF
TGTGCCAGTAGTGGGATAGCGGGGGGAATCACAGATACGCAGTATTTT
>TRBV9|NA|TRBJ2-5|once
CASGLAGEPQETQYF
TGTGCCAGCGGCCTGGCAGGGGAGCCTCAAGAGACCCAGTACTTC
>TRBV30|NA|TRBJ2-1|NA
CAWSVSVNEQFF
TGTGCCTGGAGTGTTTCGGTAAATGAGCAGTTCTTC
>TRBV9|TRBD2|TRBJ2-3|NA
CASSAHGTSGGTDTQYF
TGTGCCAGCAGCGCGCACGGGACTAGCGGAGGGACAGATACGCAGTATTTT
>TRBV7-8|NA|TRBJ1-2|NA
CASSPTLRANYGYTF
TGTGCCAGCAGCCCTACGTTGAGGGCTAACTATGGCTACACCTTC
>TRBV28|NA|TRBJ1-3|NA
CASLRGTGNTIYF
TGTGCCAGCCTAAGGGGGACTGGAAACACCATATATTTT
>TRBV14|NA|TRBJ1-4|NA
CASSPSAIQPPFF
TGTGCCAGCAGCCCCAGCGCAATACAACCCCCTTTTTTT
>TRBV6-5|NA|TRBJ1-1|NA
CAIRGDGGGVSFF
TGTGCCATACGCGGAGATGGGGGCGGCGTGTCTTTCTTT
>TRBV19|TRBD1|TRBJ2-2|NA
CASEGETGNAGELFF
TGTGCCAGTGAGGGGGAGACAGGGAACGCCGGGGAGCTGTTTTTT